These 29 T cell receptor beta chains were all obtained from the same sample, sequenced in a study of T-cell memory formation after mild COVID-19 (dated by TCRdb to the early 2020s). The method behind the library was 5' RACE. Sequencer: Illumina NovaSeq 6000. The public reads were quality trimmed at Q25 with fastp and then assembled into clones with MiXCR by TCRdb, keeping productive beta chains. CDR3 protein sequences are deduplicated, and each keeps its most common genes and DNA. The sample includes around 500,000 distinct CDR3 sequences, with 15% to 20% observed a single time. The ten largest account for about 12% of the sample. Sequenced sample: PBMCs or a T cell subset sorted from them (not recorded which). The receptors were gathered from an adult woman who had mild COVID-19 (a few samples of this study predate the infection). The sample titles of this study are shuffled in the database, so cell type and time point are left out; the donor was told from shared clones.

V usage is TRBV12-3 or TRBV12-4 and J usage is TRBJ1-1, with D possibly TRBD1 on 5 matching bases. V was trimmed by 5 bases and J by 7 bases, leaving 26 bases between them. The CDR3 has 17 residues. The chain's CDR3 is CASSLAWRDLGDGEAFF. The CDR3 DNA follows: TGTGCCAGCAGTCTGGCATGGAGAGACCTGGGGGATGGTGAAGCTTTCTTT.

The gene calls are TRBV27 and TRBJ2-3; tentative D call: TRBD1 (6 bases). CDR1 is MNHEY, CDR2 SMNVEV, per germline (reference sequence). This CDR3 has 15 residues. The V end was cut by 8 bases, the J end by 1 base, with 16 bases between. The CDR3 DNA is TGTGCCAGCGGAAACGCAGGGACACGCACAGATACGCAGTATTTT. Its translation: CASGNAGTRTDTQYF.

This clonotype showed up just a few times. Sequence at one end of the junction differs from germline and may be a read error. The genes are TRBV24-1 and TRBJ2-2; D gene unclear. CDR1 and CDR2 from the germline V gene are KGHDR and SFDVKD. This CDR3 contains 13 residues. CDR3 in DNA: TGTGCCACCCGTGATTCGAACACCGGGGAGCTGTTTTTT. Translation gives CATRDSNTGELFF.

J is TRBJ2-5 and V is TRBV29-1; TRBD1 is a possible D gene (5 bases). This CDR3 comprises 13 residues. Trimming pared 3 bases from V and 5 bases from J, leaving 13 bases between. CDR1 is SQVTM and CDR2 is ANQGSEA in the germline V gene. The CDR3 coding sequence is TGCAGCGTTGATGTAGGGGTCGAGGAGACCCAGTACTTC. This gives the protein CSVDVGVEETQYF.

This clonotype was observed a few times. The gene calls are TRBV28 and TRBJ2-1; 7 bases match TRBD1. This CDR3 is 15 amino acids long. Germline assignment: CDR1 MDHEN and CDR2 SYDVKM. V dropped 5 bases and J dropped 6; count of bases not matched to a gene: 10. The CDR3 DNA sequence: TGTGCCAGCAGTACAACAGGGGTTTACTTCAATGAGCAGTTCTTC. Its translation: CASSTTGVYFNEQFF.

V is TRBV18 and J is TRBJ2-5; D gene ambiguous. This CDR3 spans 13 amino acids. With 3 bases removed from V and 3 bases from J, the gap between germline ends came to 8 bases. The germline V gene has CDR1 KGHSH and CDR2 LQKENI. CDR3 coding DNA: TGTGCCAGCTCACCCAATTTCAAAGAGACCCAGTACTTC. This encodes CASSPNFKETQYF.

A few counts support this clonotype. The CDR3 sequence is CASSQGEWDIQYF. The CDR3 DNA sequence: TGCGCCAGCAGCCAAGGGGAATGGGACATTCAGTACTTC. The chain links TRBV4-1 to TRBJ2-4; D unclear. The V gene lost 1 base and the J gene lost 8 bases, with 9 bases spanning the gap. The CDR3 spans 13 residues. In germline, CDR1 is MGHRA, CDR2 YSYEKL.

This chain uses TRBV23-1 with TRBJ1-1; the D is unclear. TRBV23-1 is an ORF for which the function is uncertain. The CDR3 is 16 residues long. The ends were cut back, 0 bases at V and 0 bases at J, with 11 bases in the middle. The CDR3 DNA reads TGCGCCAGCAGTCAATCGACCCAGAGGATGAACACTGAAGCTTTCTTT. Translating it yields CASSQSTQRMNTEAFF.

This clonotype was observed a few times. The V gene is TRBV6-5, the J gene TRBJ1-1; D gene uncertain. CDR3 size: 14 residues. The V end lost 0 bases, the J end lost 2 bases, and 7 bases lay between the germline ends. Germline V lookup: CDR1 MNHEY, CDR2 SVGAGI. The CDR3 coding sequence is TGTGCCAGCAGTTACTCGCGACATAACACTGAAGCTTTCTTT. Translating gives CASSYSRHNTEAFF.

This rearrangement joins TRBV5-6 to TRBJ2-3; D uncertain. This CDR3 has 16 residues. V lost 4 bases and J lost 5, with 20 bases in between. Germline values: CDR1 SGHDT, CDR2 YYEEEE. This CDR3 is CASSTQPGLSGDTQYF. As DNA, the CDR3 is TGTGCCAGCAGCACTCAACCGGGCCTCAGTGGAGATACGCAGTATTTT.

This clonotype was detected a few times. The chain is built from TRBV7-6 and TRBJ2-5, with 9 positions matching TRBD2. This CDR3 comprises 15 residues. CDR1 is SGHVS and CDR2 is FNYEAQ in the germline V gene. Germline trimming cut 1 base from V and 4 bases from J; bases unmatched to any gene: 4. This CDR3 reads CASSLGGGVRETQYF. Here the CDR3 DNA reads TGTGCCAGCAGCTTAGGCGGGGGGGTTCGAGAGACCCAGTACTTC.

V is TRBV24-1 and J is TRBJ2-2; D is unclear. V lost 5 bases and J 6 bases, leaving 9 bases between the germline ends. Germline CDR1 and CDR2: KGHDR and SFDVKD. This CDR3 comprises 13 residues. In DNA form, the CDR3 reads TGTGCCACCAGTGGTCACCTCGCCGGGGAGCTGTTTTTT. Protein: CATSGHLAGELFF.

The chain carries TRBV12-3 or TRBV12-4 and TRBJ2-5; 15 bases match TRBD2. This CDR3 spans 15 amino acids. The ends lost 5 bases at V and 5 bases at J; junction bases unmatched: 3. CDR3 nucleotide sequence: TGTGCCAGCAGTCGGACTAGCGGGGGGGCCGAGACCCAGTACTTC. Encoded protein: CASSRTSGGAETQYF.

The chain links TRBV20-1 to TRBJ2-7; D remains unclear. Per the germline V gene, CDR1 is DFQATT and CDR2 is SNEGSKA (reference sequence). Trimming took 6 bases from V and 3 from J, leaving 12 bases between them. The CDR3 has 12 residues. The CDR3 DNA reads as TGCAGTGCCCAGGTCGGAGTCTACGAGCAGTACTTC. The encoded protein is CSAQVGVYEQYF.

This clonotype was recorded at least ten times. The genes are TRBV4-1 and TRBJ2-7; TRBD1 is a possible D gene (6 bases). CDR1 is MGHRA and CDR2 is YSYEKL in the germline V gene. The CDR3 has 13 residues. Trimming pared 5 bases from V and 4 bases from J, leaving 12 bases between. The CDR3 sequence is CASSEQQGYEQYF. In DNA, the CDR3 is TGCGCCAGCAGCGAACAACAGGGTTACGAGCAGTACTTC.

The table lists this clonotype with a few counts. The V call is TRBV12-3 or TRBV12-4, the J call TRBJ2-7; possibly TRBD2 for D (7 bases). V was clipped by 0 bases and J by 2 bases, with 11 bases between them. The CDR3 is made up of 15 amino acids. The CDR3 reads CASSLAGGPAYEQYF. CDR3 nucleotide sequence: TGTGCCAGCAGTTTAGCGGGGGGGCCGGCCTACGAGCAGTACTTC.

The chain couples TRBV5-1 to TRBJ2-7; D assignment may be TRBD1 or TRBD2 (5 bases each). CDR3 size: 15 residues. Germline loops: CDR1 SGHRS, CDR2 YFSETQ. V gave up 4 bases and J gave up 3 bases, with 17 bases separating them. The CDR3 here is CASSTYPGDGYEQYF. CDR3 in DNA: TGCGCCAGCAGCACGTATCCCGGGGACGGCTACGAGCAGTACTTC.

The chain is built from TRBV12-3 or TRBV12-4 and TRBJ2-5, with D tentatively TRBD2 (6 bases). Trimming cost V 8 bases and J 1 base, with 14 bases left between them. This CDR3 region has 14 residues. The CDR3 region is CASQGGGVQETQYF. For the CDR3, the DNA is TGTGCCAGCCAGGGAGGCGGGGTCCAAGAGACCCAGTACTTC.

This clonotype was counted a few times. The rearrangement joins TRBV18 to TRBJ1-1; 9 nucleotides match TRBD1. This CDR3 region has 16 residues. From germline, CDR1 is KGHSH and CDR2 LQKENI. The trim removed 0 bases at V and 2 bases at J, leaving 4 bases unmatched. The CDR3 spells CASSPPGTGRNTEAFF. CDR3 DNA sequence: TGTGCCAGCTCACCACCCGGGACAGGGCGAAACACTGAAGCTTTCTTT.

This clonotype has only a few counts. The chain links TRBV6-2 or TRBV6-3 to TRBJ1-2, with D possibly TRBD1 on 6 matching bases. Germline V gene sequence: CDR1 MNHEY, CDR2 SVGEGT. The CDR3 loop spans 15 amino acids. Between the trimmed V and J ends, which lost 0 bases and 6 bases, there was a span of 14 bases. The CDR3, as DNA: TGTGCCAGCAGTTACTCACCCCCGACAGGACATGGCTACACCTTC. It specifies CASSYSPPTGHGYTF.

The chain employs TRBV24-1 and TRBJ1-5; TRBD1 matches at 9 bases. With V trimmed by 7 bases and J by 3 bases, 3 bases remained unmatched. This CDR3 is built from 14 residues. Germline CDR1 KGHDR, CDR2 SFDVKD. DNA of the CDR3: TGTGCCACCAGCCGGACAGGGGACAATCAGCCCCAGCATTTT. It translates to CATSRTGDNQPQHF.

The V gene is TRBV4-2, the J gene TRBJ2-1; D might be TRBD1 or TRBD2, each matching 7 bases. CDR3 size: 16 residues. CDR1 is LGHNA, CDR2 YNFKEQ, per germline. Trimming removed 4 bases from V and 9 bases from J, with 22 bases in between. In DNA, the CDR3 is TGTGCCAGCAGCCCCGGGGAGGGGGCTCAGCCACCTGAGCAGTTCTTC. Protein product: CASSPGEGAQPPEQFF.

Only one count was recorded for this clonotype. The CDR3 DNA follows: TGTGCCAGCAGTGGCCTCCTTAGTAACAATGAGCAGTTCTTC. As protein: CASSGLLSNNEQFF. The chain is built from TRBV6-2 or TRBV6-3 and TRBJ2-1; D gene unclear. With 5 bases removed from V and 5 bases from J, the gap between germline ends came to 13 bases. Germline CDR1 reads MNHEY; CDR2 reads SVGEGT. CDR3 length equals 14 residues.

The chain carries TRBV11-2 and TRBJ2-1, with D tentatively TRBD2 (5 bases). The CDR3 length is 14 residues. V dropped 2 bases and J dropped 8 bases, with 13 bases sitting between them. Looked up from germline, CDR1 is SGHAT and CDR2 is FQNNGV. The CDR3 DNA follows: TGTGCCAGCAGCTTACGCGCGCTAGCACATGAGCAGTTCTTC. Encoded protein: CASSLRALAHEQFF.

The table lists this clonotype with a few counts. The chain employs TRBV10-3 and TRBJ2-3, with 10 bases that match TRBD1. J gave up 2 bases and V 0 bases, and 2 bases lay outside the gene matches. Germline-derived CDR1 and CDR2 are ENHRY and SYGVKD. The CDR3 runs 16 residues. For the CDR3, the DNA is TGTGCCATCAGTGAGTCCGGGACAGGGGTCACAGATACGCAGTATTTT. This gives the protein CAISESGTGVTDTQYF.

This clonotype has just a few counts. One end of the junction is discordant with germline, which a read error may explain. In DNA form, the CDR3 reads TGTGCCAGCAGCCAAGATAGGGGGACAGGCTTATCCTTC. This codes for CASSQDRGTGLSF. The rearrangement uses TRBV4-2 and TRBJ1-2, with 8 bases lining up with TRBD1. Germline lookup yields CDR1 LGHNA and CDR2 YNFKEQ. CDR3 length: 13 residues.

The chain couples TRBV12-3 or TRBV12-4 to TRBJ2-7; 7 bases match TRBD2. J gave up 1 base and V 0 bases, and 3 bases lay outside the gene matches. The CDR3 extends over 15 amino acids. The CDR3 reads CASSLASGGSYEQYF. For the CDR3, the DNA is TGTGCCAGCAGTTTAGCGTCGGGAGGTTCCTACGAGCAGTACTTC.

CDR3 loop: CASSPSDMDTEAFF. CDR3 in DNA: TGTGCCAGCAGTCCCTCGGACATGGACACTGAAGCTTTCTTT. The chain has TRBV12-3 or TRBV12-4 and TRBJ1-1; a possible D gene is TRBD1 (5 bases). The CDR3 runs to 14 residues. Deletions cut 5 bases from V and 3 bases from J, with 13 bases between.

This clonotype was observed a handful of times. This rearrangement joins TRBV7-2 to TRBJ1-2; the D gene is possibly TRBD1 (5 bases). V was shortened by 4 bases and J by 4 bases, with 13 bases between the two germline ends. The CDR3 is 14 residues long. CDR1 is SGHTA and CDR2 is FQGNSA in the germline V gene. The CDR3 is CASSSSQGFYGYTF. The CDR3 bases are TGTGCCAGCAGCTCTTCCCAGGGATTCTATGGCTACACCTTC.